This TCR beta chain comes out of a study of blood T cell repertoires in COVID-19. Across the whole study: The study drew acute and convalescent COVID-19 samples from the United States, Italy and Spain. PBMCs, B-cell-depleted T cells, or T cells were the source of the cDNA or gDNA that made up the material.

Per the authors' pipeline: Quantification of nucleated cells was approximated via reference gene primer amplification. Libraries were prepared by immunoSEQ multiplex PCR; TCRdb keeps only in-frame clonotypes and omits some of them. The DNA gave D and trimming, while V, J and clone size come from that table. The table records 60,000 to 90,000 clones, roughly 89% of them present only once. Material for sequencing was peripheral blood. The sequence derives from a woman older than 75 with active or convalescent COVID-19.

The CDR3 loop reads CASSLRDRSSYEQYF. CDR3 nucleotides: TGTGCCAGCTCACTGCGGGACAGAAGCTCCTACGAGCAGTACTTC. The V gene is TRBV18, the J gene TRBJ2-7; D possibly corresponds to TRBD1 (7 bases). V lost 4 bases and J 0 bases, leaving 13 bases between the germline ends. Germline CDR1 is KGHSH and CDR2 is LQKENI. CDR3 size: 15 residues.